The rows below give T cell receptor beta chains drawn from one sample of a study of shared clonotypes between healthy human individuals. Method: immunoSEQ multiplex PCR; TCRdb's copy keeps in-frame clones and lacks some. Here the sample spans hundreds of thousands of clones, roughly 77% being singletons. Sequencing used PBMCs. The receptors derive from a woman in her 40s in good health. Some clones in this sample may be carry-over from other donors' samples. The CDR3 runs from the conserved cysteine through the conserved F or W.

TRBJ2-7 TRBV10-3 CAISLAVGYEQYF
TRBJ2-1 TRBV7-9 CASSPRLAGRLYNEQFF
TRBJ2-3 TRBV11-1 CASSLGTSGGLPQYF
TRBJ2-7 TRBV7-8 CASSLGTMYEQYF
TRBJ1-4 TRBV7-2 CASSSSGTAFEKLFF
TRBJ2-5 TRBV11-3 CASSSPRQGSVQTQYF
TRBJ1-6 TRBV7-9 CASSPENSPLHF
TRBJ2-1 TRBV30 CAWTNNNEQFF
TRBJ2-7 TRBV30 CAWSKAAGRGTYEQYF
TRBJ1-5 TRBV5-4 CASSLGERQPQHF
TRBJ1-5 TRBV30 CAWSTGTGGNQPQHF
TRBJ2-7 TRBV28 CASSLAGPYEQYF
TRBJ1-1 TRBV2 CASGFQAEAFF
TRBJ2-3 TRBV9 CASSVAGPTGTDTQYF
TRBJ2-2 TRBV15 CATSRDQTAGTGELFF
TRBJ2-7 TRBV4-2 CASSQELAESSYEQYF
TRBJ2-2 TRBV30 CAWSVNTGELFF
TRBJ2-4 TRBV7-2 CASSPGLAKNIQYF
TRBJ1-5 TRBV19 CASSPGRDRNQPQHF
TRBJ2-5 TRBV5-1 CASSDPGGEETQYF
TRBJ2-7 TRBV7-6 CASRPLAGGAYEQYF
TRBJ2-7 TRBV28 CASRPTGFTYEQYF
TRBJ2-7 TRBV7-2 CASSPMLDPYEQYF
TRBJ1-2 TRBV2 CASRTGVYYGYTF
TRBJ1-5 TRBV2 CASGGVVANQPQHF
TRBJ2-3 TRBV5-1 CASSAGGQRTDTQYF
TRBJ2-7 TRBV12-5 CASGWWDRNYEQYF
TRBJ2-2 TRBV2 CATQGTGELFF
TRBJ2-3 TRBV19 CASSMPTGSWSTDTQYF
TRBJ2-3 TRBV4-3 CASSQGVTDTQYF
TRBJ1-5 TRBV5-6 CASSLGRYNQPQHF
TRBJ2-6 TRBV4-3 CASSQAPESSGANVLTF
TRBJ1-2 TRBV10-3 CAISESRESNYGYTF
TRBJ2-7 TRBV28 CASRFREEQYF
TRBJ2-7 TRBV19 CASTLSWRGSYEQYF
TRBJ2-3 TRBV7-9 CASSRVVAGPDTQYF
TRBJ2-5 TRBV4-1 CASRHLGQGKETQYF
TRBJ2-7 TRBV10-3 CAISEYGLASEQYF
TRBJ2-2 TRBV27 CASSHSFGELFF
TRBJ1-2 TRBV28 CASSPTGVGNYGYTF
TRBJ2-3 TRBV6-4 CASSQQGDADTQYF
TRBJ2-1 TRBV5-1 CASSLSGQPSYNEQFF
TRBJ2-1 TRBV18 CASSPPPRQRNEQFF
TRBJ2-7 TRBV7-2 CASSLVGTRSEQYF
TRBJ1-1 TRBV5-1 CASSGNSGDGEAFF